This T cell receptor beta chain was observed in a study of regulatory T cells in long-lasting Graves disease. A remark on this clonotype: Its specificity is unknown.

The CDR3 covers 13 residues. Trimming took 6 bases from V and 3 from J, leaving 12 bases between them. The germline gives CDR1 SGHDN, CDR2 FVKESK. Time point noted: newly diagnosed GD, antithyroid drugs for less than 3 months. The TCR library was made from RNA that had been extracted from PBMCs in TRIzol. Study outcomes and limitations: Among samples with persistent disease, TRBV28, TRBJ1-2 and TRBJ2-5 were favored.

With iRepertoire HTBI primers and Arm-PCR of CDR3 regions, TCR beta libraries were built. TCRdb recomputed calls from the multiplex PCR reads with MiXCR, one row per CDR3 protein. The sample contains roughly 560,000 distinct CDR3 sequences, around 16% of which appear only once. The sample was also reused in another study, on T cells in Graves' hyperthyroidism and ophthalmopathy. That paper notes: Among clonotypes expanded in thyroid above 0.001, most were also found in blood.

J is TRBJ2-7 and V is TRBV14; D uncertain. The source was peripheral blood mononuclear cells (PBMCs), collected at new diagnosis, from a patient treated with antithyroid drugs. The source is a woman aged 35 to 60 with Graves disease. CDR3: CASSPAHHYEQYF. Here the CDR3 DNA reads TGTGCCAGCAGTCCCGCGCACCACTACGAGCAGTACTTC.